The 8 T cell receptor beta chains in this list originate from one sample, sequenced in a study of shared clonotypes between healthy human individuals. Some clones are missing from TCRdb's copy, which holds only in-frame ones; the method was immunoSEQ multiplex PCR. Of 1,500,000 or so clones detected, around 98.5% appear once; the ten largest clones hold roughly 0.36%. Sequencing used naive CD4+ T cells sorted from blood. As for subset: CD45RA+ positively selected. All receptors derive from a man aged 30 to 39 in good health.

V is TRBV6-4 and J is TRBJ1-2; 9 positions match TRBD1. CDR1 is MRHNA, CDR2 SNTAGT, per germline. V shed 3 bases and J 8 bases; nucleotides not matched to a gene: 13. This CDR3 is built from 16 residues. The CDR3 region has the DNA TGTGCCAGCAGTGAGTCTGGGACAGGGCTGTTGTTAGGCTACACCTTC. Translating gives CASSESGTGLLLGYTF.

The chain employs TRBV7-6 and TRBJ2-7; a weak D match, TRBD2 (5 bases). This CDR3 is built from 13 residues. V was trimmed by 3 bases and J by 3 bases, leaving 9 bases between them. Germline CDR1 is SGHVS and CDR2 is FNYEAQ. The CDR3 is CASSFGIYYEQYF. In DNA, the CDR3 is TGTGCCAGCAGCTTCGGGATCTACTACGAGCAGTACTTC.

J is TRBJ1-3 and V is TRBV18; D is uncertain. The CDR3 loop spans 12 amino acids. V shed 7 bases and J shed 3 bases, with 7 bases lying between them. Germline V CDR1 and CDR2: KGHSH, LQKENI. The chain's CDR3 is CASFTHGNTIYF. CDR3 DNA: TGTGCCAGCTTCACCCATGGAAACACCATATATTTT.

This sequence joins TRBV18 and TRBJ2-7; D might be TRBD2 (5 bases). CDR1 and CDR2 from the germline V gene are KGHSH and LQKENI. Trimming shortened V by 3 bases and J by 4 bases, and 19 bases separated the two germline ends. The CDR3 runs to 16 residues. In DNA, the CDR3 is TGTGCCAGCTCACCGATCGGGCTAGCCCCAGCGTACGAGCAGTACTTC. Its translation: CASSPIGLAPAYEQYF.

The genes are TRBV28 and TRBJ1-5; 9 positions agree with TRBD1. V lost 5 bases to trimming and J lost 6 bases; unmatched junction nucleotides: 8. Germline V gene data show CDR1 as MDHEN and CDR2 as SYDVKM. This CDR3 comprises 15 residues. CDR3 DNA: TGTGCCAGCAGTATCCGACAGGGGGGAAGTCAGCCCCAGCATTTT. It codes for CASSIRQGGSQPQHF. Supplemented by reference TRBV28 and TRBJ1-5, the full variable domain reads DVKVTQSSRYLVKRTGEKVFLECVQDMDHENMFWYRQDPGLGLRLIYFSYDVKMKEKGDIPEGYSVSREKKERFSLILESASTNQTSMYLCASSIRQGGSQPQHFGDGTRLSIL.

The chain has TRBV7-9 and TRBJ1-4; D is uncertain. The CDR3 length is 12 residues. The germline CDR1 and CDR2 sequences are SEHNR and FQNEAQ (reference sequence). With 3 bases removed from V and 8 bases from J, the gap between germline ends came to 7 bases. CDR3 bases: TGTGCCAGCAGCTTGCTGAGCGAAAAACTGTTTTTT. Translated: CASSLLSEKLFF.

The rearrangement joins TRBV7-2 to TRBJ2-2, with D possibly TRBD2 on 6 matching bases. CDR1 and CDR2 from the germline V gene are SGHTA and FQGNSA. Trimming cost V 1 base and J 3 bases, with 12 bases left between them. There are 16 residues in the CDR3. CDR3 DNA sequence: TGTGCCAGCAGCTTAGTCCTTAGGAGGGACACCGGGGAGCTGTTTTTT. As protein: CASSLVLRRDTGELFF.

This chain connects TRBV11-2 to TRBJ2-7, with D possibly TRBD2 on 5 matching bases. The germline V gene has CDR1 SGHAT and CDR2 FQNNGV. This CDR3 region has 15 residues. The V end was cut by 6 bases, the J end by 3 bases, with 18 bases between. The CDR3 DNA reads TGTGCCAGCAGGCTTAATAGAGGGCCGGTCTACGAGCAGTACTTC. Protein: CASRLNRGPVYEQYF.